This T cell receptor (beta chain) was recorded in a study of glioma-infiltrating T cells. Germline V gives CDR1 SGHRS, CDR2 YFSETQ. The V and J ends lost 4 bases and 3 bases respectively, with 20 bases between them. The CDR3 extends over 17 amino acids. TCR alpha and beta CDR3 regions were amplified from RNA using iRepertoire nested multiplex PCR. TCRdb reprocessed the multiplex PCR reads with MiXCR, giving one entry per CDR3 protein. The table includes some 120,000 distinct CDR3 sequences, approximately 23% detected once. This clonotype was counted a few times. This chain connects TRBV5-1 to TRBJ2-1; D remains ambiguous. The sequencing input was glioma tissue, nonneoplastic brain tissue, or PBMCs (not recorded which). The sequence was collected from a human donor with low-grade glioma or glioblastoma, undergoing nonglioma brain surgery, or in good health (not recorded which). The CDR3 spells CASSLTLDSRLYNEQFF. CDR3 DNA sequence: TGCGCCAGCAGCCTGACACTCGATAGCCGTCTCTACAATGAGCAGTTCTTC.